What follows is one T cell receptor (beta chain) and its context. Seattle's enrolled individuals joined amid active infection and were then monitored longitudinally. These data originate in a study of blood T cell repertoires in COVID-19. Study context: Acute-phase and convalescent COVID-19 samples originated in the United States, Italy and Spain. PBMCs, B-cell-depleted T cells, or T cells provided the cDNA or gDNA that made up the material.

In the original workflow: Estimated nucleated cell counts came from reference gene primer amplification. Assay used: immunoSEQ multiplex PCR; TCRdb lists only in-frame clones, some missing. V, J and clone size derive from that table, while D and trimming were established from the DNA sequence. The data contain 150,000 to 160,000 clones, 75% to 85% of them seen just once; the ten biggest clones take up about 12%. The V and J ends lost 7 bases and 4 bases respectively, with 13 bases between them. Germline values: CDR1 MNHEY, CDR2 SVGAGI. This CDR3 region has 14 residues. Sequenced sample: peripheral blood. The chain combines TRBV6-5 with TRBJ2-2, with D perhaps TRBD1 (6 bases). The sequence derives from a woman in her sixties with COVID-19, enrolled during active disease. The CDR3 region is CASTLVGGTGELFF. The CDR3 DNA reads TGTGCCAGCACCCTCGTAGGGGGCACCGGGGAGCTGTTTTTT.